The 11 T cell receptor beta chains below all came from one sample that was sequenced in a study of human T cells and chemical hapten exposure. Time point specified: pre-sensitization, week 0. Treatment defined: therapeutic diphenylcyclopropenone sensitization with weekly scalp DPC. TCRdb used MiXCR to reprocess the RACE reads, holding one entry per CDR3 protein. The sample includes roughly 40,000 distinct CDR3 sequences, roughly 12% of them seen just once. Sequencing used whole blood, obtained in connection with sensitization to the hapten diphenylcyclopropenone (DPC). Receptor source: a woman between 25 and 40 years old with alopecia areata. Some clones in this sample may be carry-over from other donors' samples.

This clonotype was recorded many times. The chain carries TRBV14 and TRBJ1-1; possibly TRBD1 for D (6 bases). Germline CDR1 and CDR2: SGHDN and FVKESK. CDR3 length equals 15 residues. Between the trimmed V and J ends, which lost 2 bases and 2 bases, there was a span of 12 bases. The CDR3 DNA reads as TGTGCCAGCAGCCAAAGGACAGTTACCAACACTGAAGCTTTCTTT. Translated, it gives CASSQRTVTNTEAFF.

This chain uses TRBV6-2 or TRBV6-3 with TRBJ2-5, with 10 bases that match TRBD2. This CDR3 is built from 14 residues. Germline lookup yields CDR1 MNHEY and CDR2 SVGEGT. V lost 2 bases, J lost 6 bases, and 3 bases stayed unmatched. CDR3 sequence: CASSYGTSEKTQYF. CDR3 DNA: TGTGCCAGCAGTTACGGGACTAGCGAAAAGACCCAGTACTTC.

This clonotype was recorded at least ten times. J is TRBJ1-1 and V is TRBV2, with no clear D. This CDR3 has 11 amino acids. Trimming took off 7 bases at V and 3 bases at J, with 6 bases between the two ends. The V gene's germline CDR1 is SNHLY and CDR2 FYNNEI. The DNA of the CDR3 is TGTGCCAGCAAGAGTTACACTGAAGCTTTCTTT. Its protein is CASKSYTEAFF.

This chain uses TRBV2 with TRBJ2-7, with D maybe TRBD2 (6 bases). Germline values: CDR1 SNHLY, CDR2 FYNNEI. V lost 3 bases and J lost 4, with 16 bases in between. The CDR3 runs to 15 residues. CDR3 in DNA: TGTGCCAGCAGTGATCCGACGGGAGTGTTATACGAGCAGTACTTC. Translating gives CASSDPTGVLYEQYF. The variable domain in full, completed from reference TRBV2 and TRBJ2-7, reads EPEVTQTPSHQVTQMGQEVILRCVPISNHLYFYWYRQILGQKVEFLVSFYNNEISEKSEIFDDQFSVERPDGSNFTLKIRSTKLEDSAMYFCASSDPTGVLYEQYFGPGTRLTVT.

This clonotype was found many times. This chain links TRBV11-2 with TRBJ2-1; D gene unclear. The CDR3 sequence is 15 residues long. CDR1 and CDR2 from the germline V gene are SGHAT and FQNNGV. V gave up 0 bases and J gave up 0 bases, with 6 bases separating them. This chain's CDR3 is CASSLDRSSYNEQFF. The CDR3 DNA sequence: TGTGCCAGCAGCTTAGACCGGAGCTCCTACAATGAGCAGTTCTTC. The whole variable domain, filled in from reference TRBV11-2 and TRBJ2-1, reads EAGVAQSPRYKIIEKRQSVAFWCNPISGHATLYWYQQILGQGPKLLIQFQNNGVVDDSQLPKDRFSAERLKGVDSTLKIQPAKLEDSAVYLCASSLDRSSYNEQFFGPGTRLTVL.

This clonotype came up a few times. This sequence joins TRBV28 and TRBJ1-2; D gene ambiguous. V was cut by 7 bases and J by 6 bases, with 12 bases left in between. The CDR3 is 12 residues long. CDR1 and CDR2 (germline): MDHEN, SYDVKM. CDR3 sequence (DNA): TGTGCCAGCACCCATGGGCCAAATGGCTACACCTTC. Translating gives CASTHGPNGYTF.

This clonotype was recorded at least ten times. This chain connects TRBV7-3 to TRBJ2-1, with 7 bases lining up with TRBD1. This CDR3 has 13 amino acids. V lost 2 bases, J lost 10 bases, and 5 bases stayed unmatched. The germline V gene has CDR1 SGHTA and CDR2 FQGTGA. In DNA form, the CDR3 reads TGTGCCAGCAGCTTAGGGACAGTTGGAGAGCAGTTCTTC. It codes for CASSLGTVGEQFF.

The J gene is TRBJ2-5, the V gene TRBV28; D ambiguous. Germline-derived CDR1 and CDR2 are MDHEN and SYDVKM. The CDR3 is 11 amino acids. V dropped 7 bases and J dropped 7 bases, with 10 bases sitting between them. The CDR3 reads CASNLFGTQYF. CDR3 nucleotide sequence: TGTGCCAGCAACTTGTTTGGGACCCAGTACTTC.

The chain has TRBV28 and TRBJ2-1, with D unclear. Germline V gives CDR1 MDHEN, CDR2 SYDVKM. The CDR3 sequence is 12 residues long. V lost 2 bases and J lost 10, with 9 bases in between. CDR3 in DNA: TGTGCCAGCAGTTTAGACCCCCGAGAGCAGTTCTTC. Translating it yields CASSLDPREQFF.

The genes are TRBV10-3 and TRBJ2-7; D unresolved. Germline CDR1 and CDR2: ENHRY and SYGVKD. The CDR3 covers 12 residues. V dropped 3 bases and J dropped 4 bases, with 7 bases sitting between them. The CDR3 spells CAISDWGYEQYF. CDR3 bases: TGTGCCATCAGTGATTGGGGTTACGAGCAGTACTTC.

This clonotype was counted many times. CDR3 loop: CAWSVQGTRTDTQYF. The CDR3 DNA is TGTGCCTGGAGTGTACAAGGGACTCGCACAGATACGCAGTATTTT. The chain couples TRBV30 to TRBJ2-3; D possibly corresponds to TRBD2 (6 bases). Germline lookup yields CDR1 GTSNPN and CDR2 SVGIG (reference sequence). This CDR3 spans 15 amino acids. V lost 0 bases and J lost 1, with 11 bases in between.